This paragraph covers one T cell receptor (beta chain) sequence. Its antigen is currently not known. No much larger clonotype is one base removed from it; base qualities were not supplied. The sample comes from a study of human T cells and chemical hapten exposure (dated by TCRdb to the early 2020s). About the investigation overall: For sensitization, 2% DPC in acetone was applied to a roughly 2 cm by roughly 2 cm area of upper inner arm skin. Blood samples were taken from patients before sensitization (week 0) and at 2, 6 and about 24 weeks after DPC sensitization. About 29 alopecia patients gave blood for TCR sequencing at one to four time points (pre-sensitization, 2, 6 and 24 weeks). In alopecia patients, the study followed how the peripheral blood TCR repertoire changed in vivo over primary and secondary sensitization to diphenylcyclopropenone (DPC), a hapten. Patch tests used Finn chambers with 0.01% DPC on the upper back, scored after 6 days by International Contact Dermatitis Research Group standards. Throughout the study period of about 23 weeks, patients also received therapeutic DPC doses to the scalp every week. Libraries were pooled for sequencing, and variation in per-sample TCR yields was attributed mainly to small differences in library volumes within the pool. The mostly female patient cohort included alopecia areata with under or over 50% scalp involvement, alopecia totalis and alopecia universalis. What the work shows at the level of the full study, not this receptor alone: DPC sensitization did not change how many TCRs were above 1 in 1000 frequency, and no evidence was found of alterations in global repertoire structure. The number of PT1 expanded TCRs positively correlated with patch test score, significant at thresholds 8, 16 and 32 but not 4. Compared with pre-sensitization or healthy control sets, expanded TCRs formed significantly more large CDR3 similarity clusters, which is consistent with antigen-driven responses. Because all patients had alopecia, a presumed autoimmune disease, the immune response of the patients might differ from that of healthy individuals. Repeated subsampling changed both the strength of the expansion versus patch-test correlation and the threshold at which the correlation became significant.

Based on the germline V gene, the CDR1 and CDR2 sequences are SGHTA and FQGNSA. V loses 2 bases, J loses 10 bases, and the germline ends lie 15 bases apart. The CDR3 numbers 15 residues from cysteine through phenylalanine. The retained sequence is limited to the CDR3, 45 bases, with the frame set at the first base. The time point label here, explained by the study, means: patch test 2, 6 weeks after DPC sensitization. The sample's treatment or condition, from its label and the paper: therapeutic diphenylcyclopropenone sensitization with weekly scalp DPC. At each patch-test visit, blood was drawn before the patch test was applied. Patients were considered eligible if aged 18 to 70, diagnosed with alopecia and deemed suitable for DPC therapy, and patients were excluded if pregnant. Total RNA was extracted from unfractionated whole blood collected in Tempus Blood RNA tubes. Library construction relied on RACE. TCRdb lists the instrument as NextSeq 500. During library preparation, unique molecular identifiers were attached to individual cDNA molecules so that TCRs could be counted quantitatively and reproducibly. For every blood RNA sample, sequencing covered both the TCR alpha and TCR beta chains. Turning to the authors' computational methods: The median number of TCRs per sample was some 100,000, ranging from 23,224 to 690,600. The Decombinator software suite was used to annotate the V, J and CDR3 of the TCR reads. For PS versus PT1 abundance plots, all samples were subsampled to the same number of TCRs (28,000). Expanded TCRs were defined as absent before sensitization and observed at least eight times at the 2-week time point. TCRdb trimmed public reads at Q25 via fastp, called clones via MiXCR and kept in-frame beta chains. Each entry merges the rows of one CDR3 protein and shows their most common DNA and genes. Clone size and V and J calls follow TCRdb, not the original study. This sample has about 95,000 distinct CDR3 sequences in its table, and 10% to 12% of those were observed once. The ten largest clonotypes hold 3.2% of the sample.

This TCR came from a middle-aged woman with alopecia areata. Some clones in this sample may be carry-over from other donors' samples. This chain is built from TRBV7-2 and TRBJ1-6; the D gene is perhaps TRBD1, on 5 matching bases. Sequences were derived from whole blood, sampled in connection with sensitization to the hapten diphenylcyclopropenone (DPC). The CDR3 in this case is CASSLRLQDTSPLHF. The DNA reads TGTGCCAGCAGCTTAAGATTGCAGGACACGTCACCCCTCCACTTT.